A single sample gave rise to the 6 T cell receptor beta chains below, sequenced in a study of shared clonotypes between healthy human individuals (dated by TCRdb to the early 2020s). Library generation was performed with the immunoSEQ multiplex PCR assay. Entries here come from immuneACCESS through TCRdb and include only in-frame sequences with V and J called. Some clones fail to appear in such tables; in the studies checked, an unresolved V gene covers under half of the shortfall, and the cause of the remainder is unknown. The table for this sample lists about 980,000 clones; over 60% of them were counted only once. The top ten hold 1.5% of the sample. The specimen was memory CD4+ T cells sorted from blood. According to the study, the label for this sample's cell subset or site signals: CD45RA-negative fraction. Receptors originate from a man aged 18 to 29 in good health.

This clone was found a few times. The V gene is TRBV5-1, the J gene TRBJ1-6, with D tentatively TRBD1 (5 bases). Germline assignment: CDR1 SGHRS and CDR2 YFSETQ. This CDR3 has 14 residues. Deletions cut 4 bases from V and 4 bases from J, with 9 bases between. CDR3 region: CASSRDRYNSPLHF. As DNA, the CDR3 is TGCGCCAGCAGCCGAGACAGATATAATTCACCCCTCCACTTT.

The rearrangement joins TRBV4-2 to TRBJ2-7, with 7 bases fitting TRBD1. V shed 0 bases and J 5 bases; nucleotides not matched to a gene: 7. CDR1 and CDR2 (germline): LGHNA, YNFKEQ. The CDR3 extends over 15 amino acids. DNA of the CDR3: TGTGCCAGCAGCCAAGATATTCTAGACAGGGACGAGCAGTACTTC. Its translation is CASSQDILDRDEQYF.

The chain recombines TRBV7-9 with TRBJ1-1, with a possible D match to TRBD1 (5 bases). This CDR3 contains 16 residues. Trimming shortened V by 5 bases and J by 0 bases, and 16 bases separated the two germline ends. Germline CDR1 reads SEHNR; CDR2 reads FQNEAQ (reference sequence). This CDR3 is CASSPQPGAVNTEAFF. In nucleotides, the CDR3 is TGTGCCAGCAGCCCCCAGCCCGGGGCGGTGAACACTGAAGCTTTCTTT.

The V gene is TRBV7-9, the J gene TRBJ2-5; 9 bases are a match to TRBD1. Trimming removed 3 bases from V and 4 bases from J; junction bases left unmatched: 9. This CDR3 comprises 16 residues. Germline V CDR1 and CDR2: SEHNR, FQNEAQ (reference sequence). CDR3 protein: CASSFGQGKLVETQYF. The CDR3 DNA follows: TGTGCCAGCAGCTTCGGACAGGGGAAGCTGGTAGAGACCCAGTACTTC.

This chain joins TRBV28 and TRBJ1-1; 10 nucleotides agree with TRBD1. This CDR3 comprises 14 residues. The V and J ends lost 6 bases and 6 bases, in that order; junction bases with no gene match: 7. CDR1 and CDR2 (germline): MDHEN, SYDVKM. The CDR3 region has the DNA TGTGCCAGCAGGGGCGGACAGGGGGGCGCTGAAGCTTTCTTT. Translating gives CASRGGQGGAEAFF.

This clone was observed a single time. The CDR3 DNA reads as TGTGCCAGCAGTTTGGGACAGGGAAGGAGTACTGAAGCTTTCTTT. Translating it yields CASSLGQGRSTEAFF. V is TRBV6-5 and J is TRBJ1-1, with 9 bases lining up with TRBD1. There are 15 residues in the CDR3. Germline-derived CDR1 and CDR2 are MNHEY and SVGAGI. After removal of 4 bases from V and 5 bases from J, the junction contained 8 bases not matched to a gene.